This T cell receptor beta chain is from a study of human T cells and chemical hapten exposure. Study-wide context: Patients, largely female, had alopecia areata, totalis or universalis.

TCRdb independently ran MiXCR on the RACE reads; one entry per CDR3 protein. This sample yields about 190,000 distinct CDR3 sequences, of which approximately 26% are seen a single time; under 2.5% belongs to the top ten. Concerning this clonotype: Its antigen is unknown.

CDR3 length equals 13 residues. The V end lost 7 bases, the J end lost 5 bases, and 14 bases lay between the germline ends. Germline V lookup: CDR1 ENHRY, CDR2 SYGVKD. The study's findings and limits: The formation of large CDR3 similarity clusters by expanded TCRs significantly exceeded that of controls.

Time point described: patch test 3, about 24 weeks after DPC sensitization. Treatment specified: therapeutic diphenylcyclopropenone sensitization with weekly scalp DPC. The chain links TRBV10-3 to TRBJ2-5; D may be TRBD1 (5 bases). This material consisted of whole blood, taken in connection with sensitization to the hapten diphenylcyclopropenone (DPC). This sequence originates from a woman aged 40-49 years with alopecia areata. Some clones in this sample may be carry-over from other donors' samples. The CDR3 region is CAITDGAAETQYF. The CDR3, as DNA: TGTGCCATCACCGATGGGGCCGCGGAGACCCAGTACTTC.